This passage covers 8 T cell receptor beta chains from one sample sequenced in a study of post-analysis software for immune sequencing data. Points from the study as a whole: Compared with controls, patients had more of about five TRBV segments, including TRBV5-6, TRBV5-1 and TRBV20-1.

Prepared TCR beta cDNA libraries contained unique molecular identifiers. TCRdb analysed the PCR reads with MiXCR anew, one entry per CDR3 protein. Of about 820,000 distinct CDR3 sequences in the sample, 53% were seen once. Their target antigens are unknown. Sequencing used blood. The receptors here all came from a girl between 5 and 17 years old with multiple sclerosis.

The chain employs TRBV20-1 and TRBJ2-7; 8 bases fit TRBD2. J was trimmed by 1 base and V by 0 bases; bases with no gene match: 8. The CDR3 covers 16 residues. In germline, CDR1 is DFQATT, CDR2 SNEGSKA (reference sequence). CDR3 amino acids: CSARDLWAGGSYEQYF. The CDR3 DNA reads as TGCAGTGCTAGAGATCTGTGGGCGGGGGGTTCCTACGAGCAGTACTTC.

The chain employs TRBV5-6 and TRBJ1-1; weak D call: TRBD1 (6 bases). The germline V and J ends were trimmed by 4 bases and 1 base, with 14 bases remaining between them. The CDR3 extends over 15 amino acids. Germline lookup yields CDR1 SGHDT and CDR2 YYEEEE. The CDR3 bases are TGTGCCAGCAGCCCGGGACATCTAGGGAACACTGAAGCTTTCTTT. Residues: CASSPGHLGNTEAFF.

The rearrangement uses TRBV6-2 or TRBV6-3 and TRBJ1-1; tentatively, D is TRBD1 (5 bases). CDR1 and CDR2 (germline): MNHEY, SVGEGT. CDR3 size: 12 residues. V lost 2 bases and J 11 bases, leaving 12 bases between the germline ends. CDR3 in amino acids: CASSYRQGGAFF. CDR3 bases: TGTGCCAGCAGTTACCGTCAGGGAGGGGCTTTCTTT.

CDR3 in DNA: TGCGCCAGCAGCTCTAGCGGGGCCCCCACAGATACGCAGTATTTT. Translated, it gives CASSSSGAPTDTQYF. The chain couples TRBV5-1 to TRBJ2-3; 9 nucleotides match TRBD2. This CDR3 has 15 residues. J lost 2 bases, V lost 3 bases, and 4 bases had no gene match. Germline loops: CDR1 SGHRS, CDR2 YFSETQ.

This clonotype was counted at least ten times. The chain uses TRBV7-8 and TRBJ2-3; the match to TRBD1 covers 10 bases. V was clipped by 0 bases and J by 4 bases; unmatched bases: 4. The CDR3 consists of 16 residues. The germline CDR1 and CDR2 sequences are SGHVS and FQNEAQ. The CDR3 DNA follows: TGTGCCAGCAGCTTAGCCGGGACAGGGGTACCAGATACGCAGTATTTT. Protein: CASSLAGTGVPDTQYF.

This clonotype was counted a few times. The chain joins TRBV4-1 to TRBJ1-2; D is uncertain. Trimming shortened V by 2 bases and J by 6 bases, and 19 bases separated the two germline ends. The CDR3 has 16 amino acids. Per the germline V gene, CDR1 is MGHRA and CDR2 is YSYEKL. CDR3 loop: CASSQFWEPSRNGYTF. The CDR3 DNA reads TGCGCCAGCAGCCAATTTTGGGAGCCCTCTCGGAATGGCTACACCTTC.

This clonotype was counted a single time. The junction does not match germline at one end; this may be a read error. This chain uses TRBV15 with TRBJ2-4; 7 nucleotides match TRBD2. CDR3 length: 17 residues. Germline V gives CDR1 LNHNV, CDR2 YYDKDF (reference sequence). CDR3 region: CAASRAGGWEGKNIQYF. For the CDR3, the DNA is TGTGCCGCCAGCAGAGCTGGCGGGTGGGAGGGCAAAAACATTCAGTACTTC.

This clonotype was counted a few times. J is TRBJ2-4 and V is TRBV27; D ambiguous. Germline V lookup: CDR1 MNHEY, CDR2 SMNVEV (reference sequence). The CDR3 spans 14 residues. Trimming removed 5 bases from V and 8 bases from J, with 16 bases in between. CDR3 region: CASSLDWGRDIQYF. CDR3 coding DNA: TGTGCCAGCAGTCTCGACTGGGGTAGGGACATTCAGTACTTC.